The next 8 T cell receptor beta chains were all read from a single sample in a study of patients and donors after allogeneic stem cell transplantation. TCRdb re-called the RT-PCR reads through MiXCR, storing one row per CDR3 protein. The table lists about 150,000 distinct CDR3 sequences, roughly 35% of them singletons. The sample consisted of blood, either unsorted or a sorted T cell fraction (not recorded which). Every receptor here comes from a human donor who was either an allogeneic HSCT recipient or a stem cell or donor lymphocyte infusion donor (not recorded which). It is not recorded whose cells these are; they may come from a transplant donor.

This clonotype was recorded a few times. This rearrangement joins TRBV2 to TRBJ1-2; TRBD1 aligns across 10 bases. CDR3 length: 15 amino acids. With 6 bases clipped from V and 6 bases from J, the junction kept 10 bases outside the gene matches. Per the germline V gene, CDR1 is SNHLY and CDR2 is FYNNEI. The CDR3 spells CASRWDRGEGDGYTF. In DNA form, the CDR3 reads TGTGCCAGCAGATGGGACAGGGGAGAGGGAGATGGCTACACCTTC.

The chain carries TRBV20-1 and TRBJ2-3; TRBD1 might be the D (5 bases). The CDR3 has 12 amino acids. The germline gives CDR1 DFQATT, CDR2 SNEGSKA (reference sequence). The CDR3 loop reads CSAVGGTDTQYF. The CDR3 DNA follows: TGCAGCGCCGTAGGGGGCACAGATACGCAGTATTTT.

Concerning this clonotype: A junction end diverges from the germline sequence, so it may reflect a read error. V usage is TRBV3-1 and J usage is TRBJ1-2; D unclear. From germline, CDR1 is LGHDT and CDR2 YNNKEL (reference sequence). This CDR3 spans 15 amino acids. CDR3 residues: CASSLVGNAKYGYTF. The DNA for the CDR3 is TGTGCCAGCAGCCTCGTCGGGAACGCTAAGTATGGCTACACCTTC. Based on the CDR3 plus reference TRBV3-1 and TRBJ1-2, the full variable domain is DTAVSQTPKYLVTQMGNDKSIKCEQNLGHDTMYWYKQDSKKFLKIMFSYNNKELIINETVPNRFSPKSPDKAHLNLHINSLELGDSAVYFCASSLVGNAKYGYTFGSGTRLTVV.

DNA for the CDR3: TGCGCCAGCACACCCGGGAAACCAAATGAAAAACTGTTTTTT. Translated: CASTPGKPNEKLFF. The rearrangement uses TRBV5-1 and TRBJ1-4; no firm D call. This CDR3 contains 14 residues. Trimming took off 6 bases at V and 5 bases at J, with 14 bases between the two ends. Looked up from germline, CDR1 is SGHRS and CDR2 is YFSETQ.

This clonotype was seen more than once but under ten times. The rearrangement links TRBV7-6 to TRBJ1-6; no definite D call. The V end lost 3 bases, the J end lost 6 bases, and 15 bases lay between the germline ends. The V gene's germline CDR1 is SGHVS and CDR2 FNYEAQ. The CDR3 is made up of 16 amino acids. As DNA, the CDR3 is TGTGCCAGCAGCTTCGGCGGCCAGCTAGTTAATTCACCCCTCCACTTT. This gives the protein CASSFGGQLVNSPLHF.

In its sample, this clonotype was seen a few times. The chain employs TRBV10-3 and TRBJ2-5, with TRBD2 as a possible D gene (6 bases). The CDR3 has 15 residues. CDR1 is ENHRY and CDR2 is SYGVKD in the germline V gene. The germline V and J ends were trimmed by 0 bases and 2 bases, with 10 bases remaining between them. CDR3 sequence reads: CAISESGAGQETQYF. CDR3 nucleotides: TGTGCCATCAGTGAGTCGGGCGCGGGGCAAGAGACCCAGTACTTC.

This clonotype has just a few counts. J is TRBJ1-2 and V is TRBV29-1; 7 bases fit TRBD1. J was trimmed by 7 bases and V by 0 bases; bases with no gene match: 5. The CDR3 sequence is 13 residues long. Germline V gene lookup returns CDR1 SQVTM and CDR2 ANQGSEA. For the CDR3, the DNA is TGCAGCGTTGAAGATACAGGGACAGCTGGCTACACCTTC. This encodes CSVEDTGTAGYTF.

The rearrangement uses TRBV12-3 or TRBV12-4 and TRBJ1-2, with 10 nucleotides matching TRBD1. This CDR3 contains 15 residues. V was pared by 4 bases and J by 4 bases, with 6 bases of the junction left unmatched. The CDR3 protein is CASSSDRGPVYGYTF. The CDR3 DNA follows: TGTGCCAGCAGTTCCGACAGGGGGCCTGTCTATGGCTACACCTTC.